This T cell receptor beta chain was captured by sequencing in a study of cytomegalovirus exposure and HLA in healthy donors. Comment on this clone: Its antigen remains unidentified.

Data came from immunoSEQ multiplex PCR; TCRdb stores just in-frame clones and leaves some out. The sample lists about 160,000 clones; around 92% were seen once. Study outcomes and limitations: The tendency of first-cohort TCR clusters to co-occur in the roughly 130 validation repertoires emerged from a later analysis.

The CDR3 runs to 15 residues. Between the trimmed V and J ends, which lost 7 bases and 1 base, there was a span of 14 bases. CDR1 is SNHLY and CDR2 is FYNNEI in the germline V gene. The sequenced sample consisted of PBMCs. The receptor comes from a young woman in good health and CMV-seropositive. This chain links TRBV2 with TRBJ2-1; tentatively, D is TRBD2 (5 bases). In DNA form, the CDR3 reads TGTGCCAGCACCAAAAGCGGACCGTCCTACAATGAGCAGTTCTTC. Protein: CASTKSGPSYNEQFF.